One sample yielded the 17 T cell receptor beta chains listed below, sequenced in a study of T cell responses to AZD1222 COVID-19 vaccine. Only in-frame clones appear in the TCRdb table, and some are missing; sequencing was by immunoSEQ multiplex PCR. The profile shows roughly 100,000 clones, 80% to 90% of them singletons. The sample here was peripheral blood, taken on day 0 of AZD1222 vaccination. Receptor source: an adult in good health.

The gene calls are TRBV25-1 and TRBJ2-7; D gene uncertain. The length of the CDR3 is 13 residues. Per the germline V gene, CDR1 is MGHDK and CDR2 is SYGVNS. Trimming removed 8 bases at V and 4 bases at J, with 15 bases between. This CDR3 is CASSASTKYEQYF. The CDR3 DNA is TGTGCCAGCTCTGCATCGACGAAATACGAGCAGTACTTC.

The chain carries TRBV6-1 and TRBJ2-7; D call uncertain. Deletions cut 2 bases from V and 3 bases from J, with 14 bases between. The germline V gene encodes CDR1 MNHNS and CDR2 SASEGT. The CDR3 extends over 15 amino acids. The CDR3 region is CASSEFVDGRYEQYF. In DNA form, the CDR3 reads TGTGCCAGCAGTGAATTCGTGGACGGACGCTACGAGCAGTACTTC.

The rearrangement links TRBV2 to TRBJ2-7; D is unresolved. Per the germline V gene, CDR1 is SNHLY and CDR2 is FYNNEI. The CDR3 extends over 15 amino acids. V lost 2 bases and J lost 6, with 17 bases in between. DNA for the CDR3: TGTGCCAGCAGTGAAAGGCCGAAAGGTATCCGCGAGCAGTACTTC. Its protein product is CASSERPKGIREQYF.

This chain uses TRBV6-5 with TRBJ1-2; 8 positions match TRBD1. The trim removed 8 bases at V and 7 bases at J, leaving 9 bases unmatched. Germline assignment: CDR1 MNHEY and CDR2 SVGAGI. The CDR3 covers 13 residues. CDR3: CASGAGGITGYTF. The CDR3 region has the DNA TGTGCCAGCGGGGCAGGGGGCATAACTGGCTACACCTTC.

Only a few counts were recorded for this clone. V and J are TRBV20-1 and TRBJ1-6; D possibly corresponds to TRBD1 (5 bases). Looked up from germline, CDR1 is DFQATT and CDR2 is SNEGSKA (reference sequence). V was cut by 3 bases and J by 7 bases, with 19 bases left in between. CDR3 length: 16 amino acids. CDR3 bases: TGCAGTGCTAGTGGGAATTGGGGACGGGGAAATTCACCCCTCCACTTT. Its translation is CSASGNWGRGNSPLHF.

This sequence joins TRBV3-1 (or the pseudogene TRBV3-2) and TRBJ1-4; perhaps TRBD1 as D (5 bases). Trimming cost V 5 bases and J 7 bases, with 17 bases left between them. CDR3 length equals 15 residues. Germline V gene lookup returns CDR1 LGHDT and CDR2 YNNKEL (reference sequence). The CDR3 DNA reads TGTGCCAGCAGCGAAGTCTGGCAGGGAGGTGAAAAACTGTTTTTT. This codes for CASSEVWQGGEKLFF.

The chain joins TRBV14 to TRBJ2-3; TRBD1 is a possible D gene (6 bases). This CDR3 has 17 amino acids. The ends were cut back, 0 bases at V and 2 bases at J, with 15 bases in the middle. The germline gives CDR1 SGHDN, CDR2 FVKESK. CDR3 DNA: TGTGCCAGCAGCCAAGACGACAGGAGAGTTCTCACAGATACGCAGTATTTT. Residues: CASSQDDRRVLTDTQYF.

The gene calls are TRBV21-1 and TRBJ2-4; the listed D gene, TRBD2, was not tested against the DNA. TRBV21-1 has pseudogene status. The CDR3 has 17 amino acids. CDR3 in DNA: TGTGCCAGCAGCAAAGCGCTTTGGGGGGGAGGCAAAAACATTCAGTACTTC. Its protein is CASSKALWGGGKNIQYF.

The chain has TRBV29-1 and TRBJ2-1; TRBD2 aligns across 9 bases. V lost 2 bases to trimming and J lost 4 bases; unmatched junction nucleotides: 6. In germline, CDR1 is SQVTM, CDR2 ANQGSEA. The CDR3 contains 15 residues. The CDR3 DNA reads TGCAGCGTTGAACTAGCGGGAAAGGGTTACAATGAGCAGTTCTTC. This translates into CSVELAGKGYNEQFF.

CDR3 sequence (DNA): TGTGCCAGTAGTCTGCAGGTACAAGAGACCCAGTACTTC. It is translated as CASSLQVQETQYF. The chain links TRBV19 to TRBJ2-5, with D unresolved. This CDR3 is 13 amino acids long. CDR1 and CDR2 (germline): LNHDA, SQIVND (reference sequence). With 5 bases removed from V and 2 bases from J, the gap between germline ends came to 9 bases.

The gene calls are TRBV6-5 and TRBJ1-2; a weak D match, TRBD1 (5 bases). Germline CDR1 MNHEY, CDR2 SVGAGI. V was cut by 2 bases and J by 8 bases, with 12 bases left in between. CDR3 length equals 13 residues. The DNA for the CDR3 is TGTGCCAGCAGTTACGATACGGGGGAAGGCTACACCTTC. Its protein is CASSYDTGEGYTF.

CDR3 sequence (DNA): TGCGCCAGCACCCCCGGGGCGAGTAATGTGGAAAAACTGTTTTTT. Translation: CASTPGASNVEKLFF. The chain joins TRBV5-1 to TRBJ1-4, with D possibly matching TRBD1 (5 bases). Trimming took 6 bases from V and 8 from J, leaving 20 bases between them. CDR3 length: 15 amino acids. Germline V gives CDR1 SGHRS, CDR2 YFSETQ.

The rearrangement uses TRBV6-5 and TRBJ2-5, with D possibly TRBD2 on 5 matching bases. CDR3 size: 15 residues. CDR1 MNHEY and CDR2 SVGAGI come from the germline V gene. Trimming pared 0 bases from V and 3 bases from J, leaving 11 bases between. CDR3 in amino acids: CASSYSRGRKETQYF. The CDR3 DNA reads as TGTGCCAGCAGTTACTCCCGGGGAAGAAAAGAGACCCAGTACTTC.

The J gene is TRBJ1-2, the V gene TRBV28; the D is unclear. The CDR3 runs to 13 residues. The germline gives CDR1 MDHEN, CDR2 SYDVKM. Between the trimmed V and J ends, which lost 4 bases and 2 bases, there was a span of 8 bases. The CDR3 sequence is CASSWQENYGYTF. The CDR3 DNA reads TGTGCCAGCAGTTGGCAGGAGAACTATGGCTACACCTTC.

The V gene is TRBV9, the J gene TRBJ1-1; D uncertain. Per germline, CDR1 SGDLS and CDR2 YYNGEE. V lost 1 base and J lost 0, with 7 bases in between. This CDR3 has 14 residues. The DNA of the CDR3 is TGTGCCAGCAGCGTAAACATCATGAACACTGAAGCTTTCTTT. Its protein is CASSVNIMNTEAFF.

This clone is a singleton in its sample. The rearrangement joins TRBV16 to TRBJ2-1; D is uncertain. The germline gives CDR1 KGHSY, CDR2 FQNENV. The CDR3 has 13 amino acids. Trimming shortened V by 2 bases and J by 8 bases, and 10 bases separated the two germline ends. The CDR3 here is CASSQRSGDEQFF. The CDR3 bases are TGTGCCAGCAGCCAACGGAGTGGGGATGAGCAGTTCTTC.

The J gene is TRBJ1-2, the V gene TRBV28; 8 bases fit TRBD1. CDR1 MDHEN and CDR2 SYDVKM come from the germline V gene. With V trimmed by 4 bases and J by 8 bases, 15 bases remained unmatched. The CDR3 runs to 16 residues. The CDR3 sequence is CASSSPIEDRARGYTF. In nucleotides, the CDR3 is TGTGCCAGCAGTTCCCCAATTGAGGACAGGGCGCGGGGCTACACCTTC.